A selection of T cell receptor beta chains follows, all from one sample in a study of T cells after yellow fever vaccination. One entry per CDR3 protein, called by TCRdb with MiXCR from the 5' RACE reads. This sample has about 68,000 distinct CDR3 sequences; approximately 7% occur once, and the top ten carry about 40%. Sequences were derived from CD8+ T cells sorted from PBMCs, sampled about 49 days after the first yellow fever vaccination. Source of these receptors: a man younger than 35 who received the YFV17D yellow fever vaccine. Both conserved end residues are part of each CDR3. Each record gives: D gene, J gene, V gene, clone size, CDR3 DNA, CDR3 protein. D genes are given only for firm matches. Clone size is given for some rows only: seen once, a few or many times, or a class if the clone is expanded.

- TRBJ2-1 TRBV5-1 many TGCGCCAGCAGCTTGCGGACGACAGGCAGCTACAATGAGCAGTTCTTC CASSLRTTGSYNEQFF
- TRBJ2-1 TRBV6-2/TRBV6-3 many TGTGCCAGCAGTTCTGGGGGGCCCCATGAGCAGTTCTTC CASSSGGPHEQFF
TRBD2 TRBJ2-3 TRBV5-4 - TGTGCCAGCAGCTTGGCGGTAGCGGGGGGCACAGATACGCAGTATTTT CASSLAVAGGTDTQYF
- TRBJ2-3 TRBV4-3 many TGCGCCAGCAGCCAAGATCGGGACTTAGCGGATACGCAGTATTTT CASSQDRDLADTQYF
- TRBJ2-2 TRBV4-1 many TGCGCCAGCAGCCAAGTGGGGTCGAACACCGGGGAGCTGTTTTTT CASSQVGSNTGELFF
- TRBJ1-2 TRBV14 many TGTGCCAGCAGCCAAGGGTGGGAGAACTATGGCTACACCTTC CASSQGWENYGYTF
- TRBJ2-2 TRBV7-6 - TGTGCCAGCAGCTTACTGGGGGGCGGGGAGCTGTTTTTT CASSLLGGGELFF
- TRBJ2-3 TRBV7-6 many TGTGCCAGCAGCTCCTCAGGGTTTAGCACAGATACGCAGTATTTT CASSSSGFSTDTQYF
- TRBJ2-3 TRBV7-9 many TGTGCCAGCAACTTAGAGGCGAGCACAGATACGCAGTATTTT CASNLEASTDTQYF
- TRBJ2-5 TRBV21-1 few TGTGCCAGCAGCAAAGTGACAGGGGGCTTTCCTCCACGCCCGACCCAGTACTTC CASSKVTGGFPPRPTQYF
- TRBJ2-2 TRBV19 - TGTGCCAGTAGTATAACGGTACAGGGACGAACCATGGGAACCGGGGAGCTGTTTTTT CASSITVQGRTMGTGELFF
TRBD2 TRBJ2-1 TRBV6-2/TRBV6-3 - TGTGCCAGCAGTTACCGGACTGGCGGGGGGGACAATGAGCAGTTCTTC CASSYRTGGGDNEQFF
- TRBJ1-2 TRBV4-1 few TGCGCCAGCAGCCAAAAGGCAGAGAAGCCTAACTATGGCTACACCTTC CASSQKAEKPNYGYTF
- TRBJ1-5 TRBV7-9 few TGTGCCAGCAGCTCCCGGATGGGACAGCCCCAGCATTTT CASSSRMGQPQHF
- TRBJ2-7 TRBV27 - TGTGCCAGCAGTTTTGCGGGTCCCCCCTACGAGCAGTACTTC CASSFAGPPYEQYF
- TRBJ2-1 TRBV7-9 - TGTGCCAGCAGCTTTACCGGGACACCGCAGTTCTTC CASSFTGTPQFF
- TRBJ2-1 TRBV7-9 many TGTGCCAGCAGCTTAGCGAACGGGGGTATTGAGCAGTTCTTC CASSLANGGIEQFF
TRBD1 TRBJ2-1 TRBV4-1 few TGCGCCAGCAGCCCTCGGGACAGCTCCTACAATGAGCAGTTCTTC CASSPRDSSYNEQFF
TRBD2 TRBJ2-1 TRBV4-1 many TGCGCCAGCAGCCAAAAGGGCGGGGGGCCTTTTGATGAGCAGTTCTTC CASSQKGGGPFDEQFF
TRBD1 TRBJ2-7 TRBV7-2 few TGTGCCAGCAGCTTAATAGACAGGGGCGAGCAGTACTTC CASSLIDRGEQYF
- TRBJ1-1 TRBV6-5 many TGTGCCAGCAGCACGGGGGGCGCGTACACTGAAGCTTTCTTT CASSTGGAYTEAFF
- TRBJ2-6 TRBV11-2 many TGTGCCAGCAGCGCACCGGAACCTGGGGCCAACGTCCTGACTTTC CASSAPEPGANVLTF
- TRBJ2-7 TRBV12-3/TRBV12-4 many TGTGCCAGCAGTTTCGGACAGCCCTACGAGCAGTACTTC CASSFGQPYEQYF